This is a list of T cell receptor beta chains from one sample in a study of blood T cell repertoires in COVID-19. This table comes from immunoSEQ multiplex PCR, and its TCRdb copy is limited to in-frame clones, with some not included. The sample shows roughly 39,000 clones, around 86% of them seen only once. The sequenced sample was peripheral blood. All receptors come from a man in his forties or fifties in a cohort sampled during active COVID-19. The CDR3 runs from the conserved cysteine through the conserved F or W. The D gene is left open where the match is weak. Not every row has a clone size; where given, it reads once, few, many or a size class.

V gene	clone size	J gene	D gene	CDR3 protein	CDR3 DNA
TRBV7-9	NA	TRBJ2-2	NA	CASSPWTGTLITGELFF	TGTGCCAGCAGCCCATGGACCGGGACACTCATCACCGGGGAGCTGTTTTTT
TRBV9	few	TRBJ2-3	NA	CASSVGGAGGTQYF	TGTGCCAGCAGCGTAGGTGGGGCCGGGGGTACGCAGTATTTT
TRBV9	NA	TRBJ2-1	NA	CASSVVSSSYSYNEQFF	TGTGCCAGCAGCGTAGTGTCTAGCTCCTACTCCTACAATGAGCAGTTCTTC
TRBV15	NA	TRBJ1-5	NA	CATSRVGSSNQPQHF	TGTGCCACCAGCAGAGTGGGCAGTAGCAATCAGCCCCAGCATTTT
TRBV6-2/TRBV6-3	NA	TRBJ1-2	NA	CASSYAAAGSNGYTF	TGTGCCAGCAGTTACGCGGCGGCCGGCAGTAATGGCTACACCTTC
TRBV14	NA	TRBJ2-6	NA	CASSPMGASVANVLTF	TGTGCCAGCAGCCCCATGGGGGCGTCTGTGGCCAACGTCCTGACTTTC
TRBV19	NA	TRBJ1-2	NA	CASTFANYGYTF	TGTGCCAGTACGTTTGCTAACTATGGCTACACCTTC
TRBV14	NA	TRBJ2-1	NA	CASSQDLHGAVYNEQFF	TGTGCCAGCAGCCAAGATCTTCATGGGGCAGTTTACAATGAGCAGTTCTTC
TRBV7-8	NA	TRBJ1-1	NA	CASSPTPGNTEAFF	TGTGCCAGCAGCCCGACCCCGGGGAACACTGAAGCTTTCTTT
TRBV12-5	NA	TRBJ2-2	NA	CASGLWGQGTGELFF	TGTGCTAGTGGTTTGTGGGGGCAGGGCACCGGGGAGCTGTTTTTT
TRBV24-1	NA	TRBJ2-2	TRBD2	CATSDVTSGNTGELFF	TGTGCCACCAGTGATGTCACTAGCGGGAACACCGGGGAGCTGTTTTTT
TRBV5-1	NA	TRBJ2-5	NA	CASSSGERIGGETQYF	TGCGCCAGCAGCTCAGGGGAAAGGATTGGAGGAGAGACCCAGTACTTC
TRBV7-2	NA	TRBJ2-3	NA	CASSPLADTQYF	TGTGCCAGCAGCCCCCTAGCGGATACGCAGTATTTT
TRBV12-2	NA	TRBJ2-2	NA	CASRPSGLSGTHTGELFF	TGTGCAAGTCGCCCTAGCGGTTTAAGCGGGACCCACACCGGGGAGCTGTTTTTT
TRBV24-1	few	TRBJ2-4	NA	CATQPLALKLAKNIQYF	TGTGCCACCCAGCCGTTAGCGCTTAAGTTAGCCAAAAACATTCAGTACTTC
TRBV9	NA	TRBJ2-3	TRBD1	CASRAGGSGTDTQYF	TGTGCCAGCAGGGCAGGGGGTTCGGGGACAGATACGCAGTATTTT
TRBV18	NA	TRBJ1-2	TRBD1	CASSPGQGTYGYTF	TGTGCCAGCTCACCAGGACAGGGGACCTATGGCTACACCTTC
TRBV5-8	NA	TRBJ2-3	TRBD2	CASSLRAGGRTDTQYF	TGTGCCAGCAGCTTGAGAGCGGGGGGACGCACAGATACGCAGTATTTT
TRBV12-5	NA	TRBJ2-3	TRBD2	CASGQLAGFADTQYF	TGTGCTAGTGGCCAACTAGCGGGGTTCGCAGATACGCAGTATTTT
TRBV13	NA	TRBJ2-1	NA	CASSSPSSGPTREQFF	TGTGCCAGCAGCTCCCCGTCCAGCGGCCCTACAAGGGAGCAGTTCTTC
TRBV6-6	NA	TRBJ2-7	NA	CASRELSHEQYF	TGTGCCAGCAGGGAGTTGTCACACGAGCAGTACTTC
TRBV4-2	many	TRBJ1-5	TRBD1	CASSRGTENQPQHF	TGTGCCAGCAGCCGAGGGACAGAGAATCAGCCCCAGCATTTT
TRBV30	NA	TRBJ1-2	NA	CAWSAGGREWGYTF	TGTGCCTGGAGTGCTGGGGGGAGGGAATGGGGCTACACCTTC
TRBV4-1	NA	TRBJ2-3	TRBD2	CASSQDYRLAGTDTQYF	TGCGCCAGCAGCCAAGATTATCGGCTAGCGGGCACAGATACGCAGTATTTT
TRBV9	few	TRBJ2-3	TRBD2	CASSVGTAGSTDTQYF	TGTGCCAGCAGCGTAGGTACAGCGGGATCGACAGATACGCAGTATTTT
TRBV9	NA	TRBJ2-3	NA	CASSAAGLGLDTQYF	TGTGCCAGCAGCGCGGCCGGTCTGGGCCTAGATACGCAGTATTTT
TRBV7-2	NA	TRBJ2-7	TRBD2	CASSFSGGNYEQYF	TGTGCCAGCAGCTTCAGCGGGGGGAATTACGAGCAGTACTTC
TRBV19	once	TRBJ2-5	NA	CASSIGQETQYF	TGTGCCAGTAGTATCGGTCAAGAGACCCAGTACTTC
TRBV10-3	NA	TRBJ1-2	NA	CAIKGSDGYTF	TGTGCCATCAAGGGGTCTGATGGCTACACCTTC